A selection of T cell receptor beta chains follows, all from one sample in a study of T-cell memory formation after mild COVID-19. One entry per CDR3 protein, called by TCRdb with MiXCR from the 5' RACE reads. The sample consists of around 250,000 distinct CDR3 sequences, about 17% of them appearing once. The sample was PBMCs or a T cell subset sorted from them (not recorded which). The receptors shown here come from a man younger than 35 who had mild COVID-19 (a few samples of this study predate the infection). Cell type and time point are not known. Each CDR3 is given with its conserved first and last residue. A D gene is named only where the DNA matches it firmly. Size is omitted from some rows. Given values are once, few, many or a class for expanded clones.

>12|NA|TRBJ2-4|TRBV14|NA
TGTGCCAGCAGCCAAGGAAGGGTGATTCAGTACTTC
CASSQGRVIQYF
>15|TRBD1|TRBJ2-3|TRBV12-3/TRBV12-4|few
TGTGCCAGCCGGACAGGGTCGAGAGGCACAGATACGCAGTATTTT
CASRTGSRGTDTQYF
>14|TRBD1|TRBJ2-5|TRBV5-4|NA
TGTGCCAGCACCCTGGGGACAGGGATAGAGACCCAGTACTTC
CASTLGTGIETQYF
>16|NA|TRBJ2-1|TRBV5-1|many
TGCGCCAGCAGCTTGCCCCAGATATACCCGGACAATGAGCAGTTCTTC
CASSLPQIYPDNEQFF
>14|TRBD2|TRBJ2-3|TRBV4-3|NA
TGCGCCAGCAGCCAAGGGTTGGATGAGCGGGGGCAGTATTTT
CASSQGLDERGQYF
>13|NA|TRBJ2-4|TRBV10-3|NA
TGTGCCATCAGTGTTAAGGACCAAAACATTCAGTACTTC
CAISVKDQNIQYF
>12|NA|TRBJ1-2|TRBV4-3|few
TGCGCCAGCAGCCAAGTAGGGGATGGCTACACCTTC
CASSQVGDGYTF
>14|NA|TRBJ1-2|TRBV6-5|few
TGTGCCAGCAGTTACGACATCGGGGGCTATGGCTACACCTTC
CASSYDIGGYGYTF
>12|NA|TRBJ2-7|TRBV5-1|NA
TGCGCCAGCGGATGGGGCTCCTACGAGCAGTACTTC
CASGWGSYEQYF
>15|TRBD2|TRBJ2-7|TRBV4-1|few
TGCGCCAGCAGCCCTGCCGGGGGGGGCTCCTACGAGCAGTACTTC
CASSPAGGGSYEQYF
>12|NA|TRBJ2-3|TRBV7-9|few
TGTGCCAGCAGCTTCGCGCAGAGGACGCAGTATTTT
CASSFAQRTQYF
>13|TRBD2|TRBJ2-2|TRBV18|NA
TGTGCCAGCTCAGAGCGGGAGACCGGGGAGCTGTTTTTT
CASSERETGELFF
>15|TRBD1|TRBJ1-4|TRBV5-1|many
TGCGCCAGCAGCTCTTCCGGGACAGGGGGCGAAAAACTGTTTTTT
CASSSSGTGGEKLFF
>16|TRBD1|TRBJ1-2|TRBV5-1|NA
TGCGCCAGCAGCTTGGGCCAGGGGGAAAGAAGCTATGGCTACACCTTC
CASSLGQGERSYGYTF
>14|NA|TRBJ2-3|TRBV7-9|few
TGTGCCAGCAGCTTAGAGGCGGCGGCGGATACGCAGTATTTT
CASSLEAAADTQYF
>14|TRBD1|TRBJ1-2|TRBV5-1|many
TGCGCCAGTCGGAGACAGGGGGAAGACTATGGCTACACCTTC
CASRRQGEDYGYTF
>13|NA|TRBJ2-7|TRBV6-5|many
TGTGCCAGCAGTTACGGGGTCTCCTACGAGCAGTACTTC
CASSYGVSYEQYF
>13|NA|TRBJ1-3|TRBV6-5|many
TGTGCCAGCAGTTACTCAGGGGGAAACACCATATATTTT
CASSYSGGNTIYF
>12|NA|TRBJ1-1|TRBV18|NA
TGTGCCAGCTCAACCGGCCGGAGTGAAGCTTTCTTT
CASSTGRSEAFF
>14|TRBD1|TRBJ1-2|TRBV6-1|NA
TGTGCCAGCAGTCCCTGGGACAGGCCACGGGGCTACACCTTC
CASSPWDRPRGYTF
>14|TRBD2|TRBJ2-7|TRBV20-1|few
TGCAGTGCTAGCGGGGGGGCCAGTTCGGCCGAGCAGTACTTC
CSASGGASSAEQYF
>16|TRBD2|TRBJ2-5|TRBV4-3|once
TGCGCCAGCAGCCAAGCCCTACTAGCGGGGGCCGGGTTCCAGTACTTC
CASSQALLAGAGFQYF
>15|NA|TRBJ2-2|TRBV12-3/TRBV12-4|few
TGTGCCAGCAGTTTCAGGGCCTCGAACACCGGGGAGCTGTTTTTT
CASSFRASNTGELFF
>15|NA|TRBJ2-7|TRBV28|few
TGTGCCAGCAGTTCGCCGGGGCAGTTTACCTACGAGCAGTACTTC
CASSSPGQFTYEQYF
>15|NA|TRBJ2-3|TRBV5-1|NA
TGCGCCAGCAGCTTGGACCCAAAGAACACAGATACGCAGTATTTT
CASSLDPKNTDTQYF
>15|NA|TRBJ2-1|TRBV9|NA
TGTGCCAGCAGCGTAGATAATCAGTGGACTGGGCGCATGGTCTTC
CASSVDNQWTGRMVF
>13|NA|TRBJ2-3|TRBV27|NA
TGTGCCACCAGAGGGAGGAACACAGATACGCAGTATTTT
CATRGRNTDTQYF
>14|NA|TRBJ1-2|TRBV29-1|few
TGCAGCGGGTCTATCCTGGAAGCTAACTATGGCTACACCTTC
CSGSILEANYGYTF
>16|TRBD2|TRBJ2-5|TRBV11-2|NA
TGTGCCAGCAGCTTGACTAGCGGGGGGCCAGAAGAGACCCAGTACTTC
CASSLTSGGPEETQYF
>14|TRBD1|TRBJ2-2|TRBV28|few
TGTGCCAGCAGCCGGGGGGACAGGGACGGGGAGCTGTTTTTT
CASSRGDRDGELFF
>14|TRBD1|TRBJ1-1|TRBV7-9|NA
TGTGCCAGCAGCTCGACAGGGGCTATCACTGAAGCTTTCTTT
CASSSTGAITEAFF
>15|TRBD1|TRBJ2-2|TRBV6-2/TRBV6-3|NA
TGTGCCAGCAGACAACAGGGGGCCTACACCGGGGAGCTGTTTTTT
CASRQQGAYTGELFF
>17|NA|TRBJ2-3|TRBV11-2|many
TGTGCCAGCAGCTTCCCCGTCCTAGCGAGGGGCACAGATACGCAGTATTTT
CASSFPVLARGTDTQYF
>15|TRBD1|TRBJ1-2|TRBV5-5|few
TGTGCCAGCAGCCAGGTTCCCGGGACAGTTCCTGGCTACACCTTC
CASSQVPGTVPGYTF
>19|TRBD2|TRBJ2-3|TRBV4-3|few
TGCGCCAGCAGACGCGGCTGGCTAGCGGGGGCTCTTGGCACAGATACGCAGTATTTT
CASRRGWLAGALGTDTQYF
>13|NA|TRBJ1-1|TRBV12-3/TRBV12-4|NA
TGTGCCAGCAGGGTCCGGGGAGTGGCTGAAGCTTTCTTT
CASRVRGVAEAFF
>13|NA|TRBJ2-5|TRBV12-3/TRBV12-4|NA
TGTGCCAGCGGGGCCGGCCCGGGAGAGACCCAGTACTTC
CASGAGPGETQYF
>14|TRBD1|TRBJ1-4|TRBV14|few
TGTGCCAGCAGCCAGGGCAGGGGGGATGAAAAACTGTTTTTT
CASSQGRGDEKLFF
>14|NA|TRBJ1-2|TRBV9|few
TGTGCCAGCAGTGCACAGGTTATGGACTATGGCTACACCTTC
CASSAQVMDYGYTF
>15|TRBD2|TRBJ2-1|TRBV4-2|many
TGTGCCAGCAGCCCCGGGAGGGGGGACGCAAATGAGCAGTTCTTC
CASSPGRGDANEQFF
>13|NA|TRBJ1-6|TRBV20-1|NA
TGCAGTGCCCGGGCTTGGGGGAATTCACCCCTCCACTTT
CSARAWGNSPLHF
>15|NA|TRBJ1-5|TRBV5-1|NA
TGCGCCAGCAGCTCTTCGGGCGGGGGGGATCAGCCCCAGCATTTT
CASSSSGGGDQPQHF
>14|TRBD2|TRBJ2-7|TRBV6-5|NA
TGTGCCAGCGGGCGACTAGCGGACCTCTGGGAGCAGTACTTC
CASGRLADLWEQYF
>14|NA|TRBJ2-6|TRBV12-3/TRBV12-4|few
TGTGCCACCCAACAAGATCCTGGGGCCAACGTCCTGACTTTC
CATQQDPGANVLTF
>13|NA|TRBJ2-2|TRBV9|few
TGTGCCAGCAGCGTAGGATGGACCGGGGAGCTGTTTTTT
CASSVGWTGELFF
>13|NA|TRBJ1-2|TRBV7-2|few
TGTGCCAGCAGCCCGAGGCAGTCGTCTGGCTACACCTTC
CASSPRQSSGYTF
>14|NA|TRBJ2-7|TRBV7-2|few
TGTGCCAGCAGCTTGTGGCCGAACTCCTACGAGCAGTACTTC
CASSLWPNSYEQYF
>15|NA|TRBJ2-1|TRBV7-3|few
TGTGCCAGCAGCCCAGGTGCGATTCGGGCAAACGAGCAGTTCTTC
CASSPGAIRANEQFF
>15|NA|TRBJ2-5|TRBV6-2/TRBV6-3|few
TGTGCCAGCAGTCTGCCGGGGGACCTCCGCACGACCCAGTACTTC
CASSLPGDLRTTQYF
>11|NA|TRBJ1-1|TRBV6-6|NA
TGTGCCACTGAGGAGAACACTGAAGCTTTATTT
CATEENTEALF
>13|TRBD1|TRBJ2-7|TRBV3-1|few
TGTGCCAGCAGCCAGAAGACAGGGGTTGAGCAGTACTTC
CASSQKTGVEQYF
>12|TRBD1|TRBJ2-1|TRBV2|few
TGTGCCAGCAGACAGGGGGCAGATGAGCAGTTCTTC
CASRQGADEQFF
>17|NA|TRBJ2-6|TRBV3-1|NA
TGTGCCAGCAGCCGCTTTCTGGGGCTCTCTGGGGCCAACGTCCTGACTTTC
CASSRFLGLSGANVLTF